The T cell receptor (beta chain) under discussion was sequenced for a study of T-cell memory formation after mild COVID-19. Study background: Across donors, TCR clusters were largely donor specific.

Germline V lookup: CDR1 SEHNR, CDR2 FQNEAQ (reference sequence). The ends were cut back, 1 base at V and 8 bases at J, with 14 bases in the middle. This CDR3 is built from 14 residues. Study observations and caveats: Memory from before infection featured some responding clones, which suggests cross-reactive memory joined.

This clonotype has only a few counts. Its specificity is unknown. After 5'RACE with constant-segment primers, TCR alpha and TCR beta cDNA libraries carrying sample barcodes and UMIs were obtained. TCRdb re-called the 5' RACE reads through MiXCR, storing one row per CDR3 protein. The repertoire holds 400,000 to 500,000 distinct CDR3 sequences, with about a sixth as singletons. This TCR was sampled from a man younger than 35 who had mild COVID-19 (a few samples of this study predate the infection). Cell type and time point are not known. The chain carries TRBV7-9 and TRBJ1-2; maybe TRBD1 (5 bases). What was sequenced was PBMCs or a T cell subset sorted from them (not recorded which). CDR3 in DNA: TGTGCCAGCAGCTTAGTTACCAGGGAAGGCGGCTACACCTTC. It yields the protein CASSLVTREGGYTF.